This paragraph reports one T cell receptor (beta chain). The antigen this receptor binds is unknown. A much bigger clone sits one base away, suggesting this may be a read error. The entry originates in a study of metastatic and nonmetastatic thyroid tumors (dated by TCRdb to 2020 to 2021). Regarding the study in general: The researchers compared repertoires between peripheral blood samples and tumor or nodule tissue samples from patients with malignant or benign thyroid disease.

The CDR3 runs 15 amino acids, cysteine and phenylalanine included. The retained sequence is limited to the CDR3, 45 bases, with the frame set at the first base. The V and J ends are trimmed by 1 base and 2 bases, leaving 13 bases between them. As encoded in the germline V gene, CDR1 is SGHRS while CDR2 is YFSETQ. What the work shows at the level of the full study, not this receptor alone: In both blood and tumor samples, TCR beta diversity was reported to be significantly higher in malignant tumors than in benign nodules.

No patient had received any treatment before thyroid surgery. Using T-cell receptor beta sequencing, the study looked back at clinical samples from patients collected from about 2011 to 2018. Library preparation used PCR. Sequenced on an Illumina HiSeq 4000. High-throughput sequencing was used to profile the TCR beta-chain CDR3 region of each patient. Processing in the source paper ran as follows. CDR3 differences across clinicopathological groups were used to build a classifier for discriminating distant-metastatic papillary thyroid cancer patients. The Shannon index was used to assess repertoire diversity, and the Morisita-Horn index was used to assess tumor-blood repertoire similarity. TCRdb reanalyzed the raw reads on its own, using fastp at Q25 for trimming and MiXCR for clone calling, and kept in-frame beta chains. The V and J calls reflect TCRdb's pipeline rather than the authors' work. The sample yields roughly 50,000 clones; 22% were counted once. The ten largest account for 3% to 4% of the sample.

This TCR came from a male donor with papillary thyroid cancer or a benign thyroid nodule (not recorded which). Some clones in this sample may be carry-over from other donors' samples. The sequenced sample consisted of blood. The sequence joins TRBV5-1 to TRBJ2-7, and possibly TRBD2, on 5 matching bases. At the DNA level, the sequence is TGCGCCAGCAGCTTGACCGGACTCCAGACCTACGAGCAGTACTTC. Translated, this is CASSLTGLQTYEQYF.